This T cell receptor (beta chain) was sequenced during a study of cytomegalovirus exposure and HLA in healthy donors. Study outcomes and limitations: An analysis was carried out later, and it reportedly showed fewer N-insertions in an Asian-associated ancestry cluster than the roughly 700-donor mean.

PCR involved 60 Vbeta and 13 Jbeta primers. Profiling relied on immunoSEQ multiplex PCR, and the TCRdb table lists in-frame clones only, not all of them. Among 100,000 to 150,000 clones listed, around 82% were seen once. A word on this clone: The antigen is unknown.

This TCR was recovered from a male donor in good health and CMV-seropositive. Material for sequencing was PBMCs.

The CDR3 DNA follows: TGTGCCAGCAGCTCCGGGACAGGGTCTGGAAACACCATATATTTT. Translation: CASSSGTGSGNTIYF. The J gene is TRBJ1-3, the V gene TRBV5-6; the match to TRBD1 covers 9 bases. This CDR3 comprises 15 residues. The ends lost 3 bases at V and 1 base at J; junction bases unmatched: 2. Germline V gene sequence: CDR1 SGHDT, CDR2 YYEEEE.